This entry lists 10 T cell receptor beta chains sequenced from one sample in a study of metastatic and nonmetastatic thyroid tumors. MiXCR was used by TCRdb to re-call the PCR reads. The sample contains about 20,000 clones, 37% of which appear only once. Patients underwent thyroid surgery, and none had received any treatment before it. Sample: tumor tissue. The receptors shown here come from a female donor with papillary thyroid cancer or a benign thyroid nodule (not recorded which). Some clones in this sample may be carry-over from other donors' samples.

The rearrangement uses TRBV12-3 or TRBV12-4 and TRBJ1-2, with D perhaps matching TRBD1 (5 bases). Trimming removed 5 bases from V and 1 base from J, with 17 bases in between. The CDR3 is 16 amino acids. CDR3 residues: CASSPPGDGSNYGYTF. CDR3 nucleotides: TGTGCCAGCAGTCCTCCCGGGGACGGTAGTAACTATGGCTACACCTTC.

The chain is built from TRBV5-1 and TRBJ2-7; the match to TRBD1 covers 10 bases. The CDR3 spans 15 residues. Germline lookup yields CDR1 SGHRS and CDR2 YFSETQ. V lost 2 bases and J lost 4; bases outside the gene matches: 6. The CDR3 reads CASSLGTGAVYEQYF. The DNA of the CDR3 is TGCGCCAGCAGCTTAGGGACAGGGGCTGTGTACGAGCAGTACTTC.

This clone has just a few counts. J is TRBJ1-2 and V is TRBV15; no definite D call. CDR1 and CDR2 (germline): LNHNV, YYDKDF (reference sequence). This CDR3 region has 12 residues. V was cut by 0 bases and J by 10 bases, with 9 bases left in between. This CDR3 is CATSRDFRVYTF. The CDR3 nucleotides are TGTGCCACCAGCAGAGATTTTAGGGTCTACACCTTC.

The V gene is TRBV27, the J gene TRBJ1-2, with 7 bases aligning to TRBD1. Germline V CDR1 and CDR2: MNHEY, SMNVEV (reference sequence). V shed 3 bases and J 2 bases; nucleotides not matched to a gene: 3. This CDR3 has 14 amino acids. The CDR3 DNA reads TGTGCCAGCAGTTTTGGGGACAGCAACTATGGCTACACCTTC. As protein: CASSFGDSNYGYTF.

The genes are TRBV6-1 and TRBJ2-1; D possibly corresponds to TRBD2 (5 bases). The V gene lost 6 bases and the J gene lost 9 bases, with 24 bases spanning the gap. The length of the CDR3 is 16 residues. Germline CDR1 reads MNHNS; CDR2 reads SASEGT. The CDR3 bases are TGTGCCAGCAGCCCTATAGCGCACCACCGATCGGGTGAGCAGTTCTTC. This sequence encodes CASSPIAHHRSGEQFF.

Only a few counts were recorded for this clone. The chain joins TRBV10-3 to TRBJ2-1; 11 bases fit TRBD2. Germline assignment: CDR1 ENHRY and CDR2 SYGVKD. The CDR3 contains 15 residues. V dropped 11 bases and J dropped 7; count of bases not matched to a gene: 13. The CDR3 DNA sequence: TGTGCCTCCAGGGGGCCTAGCGGGAGGCCGAATGAGCAGTTCTTC. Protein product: CASRGPSGRPNEQFF.

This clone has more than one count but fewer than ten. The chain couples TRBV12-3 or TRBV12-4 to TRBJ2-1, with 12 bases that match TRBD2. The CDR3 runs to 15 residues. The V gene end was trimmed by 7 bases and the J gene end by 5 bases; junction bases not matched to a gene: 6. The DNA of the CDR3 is TGTGCCAGCATCCCTCTAGCGGGGGGGCACAATGAGCAGTTCTTC. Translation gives CASIPLAGGHNEQFF.

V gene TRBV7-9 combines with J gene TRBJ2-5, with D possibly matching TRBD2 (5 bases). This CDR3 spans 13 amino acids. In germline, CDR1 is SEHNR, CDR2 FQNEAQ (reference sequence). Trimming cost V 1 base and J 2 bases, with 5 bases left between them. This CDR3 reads CASSLGGQETQYF. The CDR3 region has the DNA TGTGCCAGCAGCTTAGGCGGGCAAGAGACCCAGTACTTC. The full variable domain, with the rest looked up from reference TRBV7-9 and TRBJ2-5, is DTGVSQNPRHKITKRGQNVTFRCDPISEHNRLYWYRQTLGQGPEFLTYFQNEAQLEKSRLLSDRFSAERPKGSFSTLEIQRTEQGDSAMYLCASSLGGQETQYFGPGTRLLVL.

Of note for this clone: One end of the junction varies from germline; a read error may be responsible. Here the CDR3 reads CASSEGDRGPNEQFF. CDR3 DNA: TGTGCCAGCAGCGAAGGGGACAGGGGGCCTAATGAGCAGTTCTTC. This sequence joins TRBV6-1 and TRBJ2-1; 12 nucleotides match TRBD1. Germline CDR1 MNHNS, CDR2 SASEGT. The CDR3 contains 15 residues.

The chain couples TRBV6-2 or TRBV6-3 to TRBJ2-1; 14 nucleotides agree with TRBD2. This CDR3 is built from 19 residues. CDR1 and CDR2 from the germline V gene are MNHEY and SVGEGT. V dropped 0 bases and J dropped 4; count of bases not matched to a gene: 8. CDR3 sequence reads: CASSYSMPTSGRGYNEQFF. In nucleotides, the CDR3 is TGTGCCAGCAGTTACTCGATGCCGACTAGCGGGAGGGGGTACAATGAGCAGTTCTTC.